The 22 T cell receptor beta chains below were found in one sample sequenced in a study of blood T cell repertoires in COVID-19 (dated by TCRdb to 2018 to 2020). The library was obtained by the immunoSEQ multiplex PCR assay. The immuneACCESS repertoire file appears here via TCRdb, limited to in-frame rearrangements. These files lack a portion of the clones; in checked studies, under half of the deficit traces to unresolved V genes, and the cause of the others is not known. The sample table holds tens of thousands of clones, of which approximately 84% were seen once. The ten largest clones add up to about 4.3% of the sample. Sequencing was performed on peripheral blood. These receptors were collected from a man aged 45 to 65 with active COVID-19.

The chain carries TRBV19 and TRBJ2-1, with 8 positions matching TRBD2. After removal of 5 bases from V and 3 bases from J, the junction contained 9 bases not matched to a gene. Germline V gives CDR1 LNHDA, CDR2 SQIVND (reference sequence). The CDR3 consists of 16 residues. The DNA of the CDR3 is TGTGCCAGTAGTTCCCGAGCGGGGGCCCGCTACAATGAGCAGTTCTTC. Translating gives CASSSRAGARYNEQFF.

V usage is TRBV13 and J usage is TRBJ2-5; TRBD2 aligns across 8 bases. The CDR3 is 14 residues long. V was pared by 1 base and J by 2 bases, with 0 bases of the junction left unmatched. CDR1 is PRHDT and CDR2 is FYEKMQ in the germline V gene (reference sequence). CDR3 DNA sequence: TGTGCCAGCAGCTTAGCGGGGGGGCAAGAGACCCAGTACTTC. It yields the protein CASSLAGGQETQYF.

This clone is medium-sized. The chain has TRBV13 and TRBJ2-1, with 14 bases lining up with TRBD2. After removal of 5 bases from V and 3 bases from J, the junction contained 6 bases not matched to a gene. Germline V lookup: CDR1 PRHDT, CDR2 FYEKMQ (reference sequence). The CDR3 is 17 amino acids. The CDR3 DNA follows: TGTGCCAGCAGCGAAGGGACTAGCGGGGGCTTCTACAATGAGCAGTTCTTC. Encoded protein: CASSEGTSGGFYNEQFF.

This chain uses TRBV5-1 with TRBJ2-5, with a weak D call TRBD1 (6 bases). This CDR3 spans 16 amino acids. The germline V and J ends were trimmed by 3 bases and 2 bases, with 17 bases remaining between them. The germline V gene has CDR1 SGHRS and CDR2 YFSETQ. The CDR3 is CASSSSQDSRQETQYF. In nucleotides, the CDR3 is TGCGCCAGCAGCTCTAGCCAGGACAGCCGGCAAGAGACCCAGTACTTC.

This chain uses TRBV5-1 with TRBJ1-2; TRBD1 matches at 7 bases. The J segment lost 5 bases and the V segment lost 0 bases, leaving 4 bases of the junction unmatched. This CDR3 region has 14 residues. Germline CDR1 and CDR2: SGHRS and YFSETQ. This CDR3 is CASSLVQGFYGYTF. As DNA, the CDR3 is TGCGCCAGCAGCTTGGTACAGGGGTTTTATGGCTACACCTTC. The whole variable domain, filled in from reference TRBV5-1 and TRBJ1-2, reads KAGVTQTPRYLIKTRGQQVTLSCSPISGHRSVSWYQQTPGQGLQFLFEYFSETQRNKGNFPGRFSGRQFSNSRSEMNVSTLELGDSALYLCASSLVQGFYGYTFGSGTRLTVV.

In the case of this clone: The sample holds other DNA sequences that translate to the same CDR3. The chain couples TRBV7-7 to TRBJ2-7; 8 nucleotides agree with TRBD1. With 4 bases clipped from V and 4 bases from J, the junction kept 9 bases outside the gene matches. Germline CDR1 and CDR2: SSHAT and FNYEAQ (reference sequence). The CDR3 sequence is 15 residues long. DNA of the CDR3: TGTGCCAGCAGCTCCGGGACAGGACCTGCATACGAGCAGTACTTC. It yields the protein CASSSGTGPAYEQYF.

This clone was counted once. V is TRBV3-1 (or the pseudogene TRBV3-2) and J is TRBJ2-1; maybe TRBD2 (6 bases). CDR1 LGHDT and CDR2 YNNKEL come from the germline V gene (reference sequence). The CDR3 contains 17 residues. The V end was cut by 3 bases, the J end by 5 bases, with 20 bases between. The CDR3 loop reads CASSHPRTGTFNNEQFF. The DNA of the CDR3 is TGTGCCAGCAGCCATCCTAGGACCGGGACTTTTAACAATGAGCAGTTCTTC.

The chain has TRBV11-2 and TRBJ2-1; 10 nucleotides line up with TRBD1. Per germline, CDR1 SGHAT and CDR2 FQNNGV. The length of the CDR3 is 16 residues. Trimming took 5 bases from V and 4 from J; bases not matched to a gene: 8. For the CDR3, the DNA is TGTGCCAGCAGCCCACCGACAGGGGGCGCGTACAATGAGCAGTTCTTC. It specifies CASSPPTGGAYNEQFF.

This clone came up a few times. The V gene is TRBV11-2, the J gene TRBJ2-5, with 7 bases matching TRBD2. Germline V CDR1 and CDR2: SGHAT, FQNNGV. The ends lost 3 bases at V and 5 bases at J; junction bases unmatched: 3. CDR3 length: 13 residues. Here the CDR3 reads CASSFAGDETQYF. CDR3 coding DNA: TGTGCCAGCAGCTTTGCGGGGGACGAGACCCAGTACTTC.

The chain combines TRBV6-4 with TRBJ2-3, with 8 bases lining up with TRBD1. The CDR3 is 15 residues long. The V segment lost 5 bases and the J segment 2 bases; nucleotides outside the gene matches: 6. Germline V gives CDR1 MRHNA, CDR2 SNTAGT. CDR3 in amino acids: CASSPGTGNTDTQYF. CDR3 nucleotide sequence: TGTGCCAGCAGTCCCGGGACAGGAAACACAGATACGCAGTATTTT.

The chain recombines TRBV19 with TRBJ2-5; the D is unclear. V gave up 8 bases and J gave up 5 bases, with 12 bases separating them. The CDR3 length is 12 residues. Germline V gene lookup returns CDR1 LNHDA and CDR2 SQIVND (reference sequence). The CDR3 here is CASRMGDETQYF. In DNA, the CDR3 is TGTGCCAGTCGGATGGGCGACGAGACCCAGTACTTC.

This chain uses TRBV5-1 with TRBJ2-4; D is perhaps TRBD2 (7 bases). Germline V CDR1 and CDR2: SGHRS, YFSETQ. CDR3 length equals 17 residues. V was pared by 2 bases and J by 3 bases, with 18 bases between. The CDR3 coding sequence is TGCGCCAGCAGCTTTGGGGGAGGGGGTGTACTCAAAAACATTCAGTACTTC. Translating it yields CASSFGGGGVLKNIQYF.

The CDR3 nucleotides read TGCGCCAGCAGCCATAGCGGGGCAGGCGAGCAGTTCTTC. Encoded protein: CASSHSGAGEQFF. The V and J genes are TRBV4-1 and TRBJ2-1; 8 nucleotides align to TRBD2. This CDR3 has 13 residues. Germline assignment: CDR1 MGHRA and CDR2 YSYEKL. Trimming removed 3 bases from V and 10 bases from J; junction bases left unmatched: 5.

A single count supports this clone. This sequence joins TRBV13 and TRBJ2-7; TRBD1 matches at 11 bases. The ends lost 4 bases at V and 6 bases at J; junction bases unmatched: 11. CDR3 length: 16 residues. CDR1 PRHDT and CDR2 FYEKMQ come from the germline V gene (reference sequence). CDR3 region: CASSSLHGQGASEQYF. The CDR3 DNA is TGTGCCAGCAGCTCCCTGCATGGACAGGGGGCGTCCGAGCAGTACTTC.

The gene calls are TRBV5-3 and TRBJ2-2; maybe TRBD2 (5 bases). TRBV5-3 is sorted into the ORF group, with uncertain function. The V gene lost 7 bases and the J gene lost 4 bases, with 23 bases spanning the gap. The CDR3 spans 17 residues. The CDR3 loop reads CARPTIGVLRGTGELFF. CDR3 nucleotides: TGTGCCAGACCTACTATCGGGGTTCTTCGGGGCACCGGGGAGCTGTTTTTT.

This chain connects TRBV27 to TRBJ1-6; 7 nucleotides match TRBD1. The germline V gene has CDR1 MNHEY and CDR2 SMNVEV (reference sequence). The CDR3 spans 14 residues. V lost 8 bases and J lost 4; bases outside the gene matches: 5. CDR3 sequence (DNA): TGTGCCAGCGGACAGGAAATATATAATTCACCCCTCCACTTT. This codes for CASGQEIYNSPLHF.

The J gene is TRBJ2-3, the V gene TRBV9; 7 bases agree with TRBD2. Germline CDR1 and CDR2: SGDLS and YYNGEE. This CDR3 region has 14 residues. With 2 bases clipped from V and 3 bases from J, the junction kept 3 bases outside the gene matches. The CDR3 spells CASSVAGVTDTQYF. CDR3 bases: TGTGCCAGCAGCGTTGCGGGGGTGACAGATACGCAGTATTTT.

The chain carries TRBV5-4 and TRBJ2-7; 7 bases agree with TRBD1. The CDR3 is 14 residues long. The junction had 6 bases not matched to a gene; V was cut back by 3 bases and J by 3 bases. The germline V gene has CDR1 SGHNT and CDR2 YYREEE (reference sequence). The CDR3 here is CASSSGQHGYEQYF. The CDR3 nucleotides are TGTGCCAGCAGCTCGGGACAGCACGGCTACGAGCAGTACTTC.

The J gene is TRBJ1-1, the V gene TRBV27; D is possibly TRBD1 (6 bases). V was shortened by 5 bases and J by 3 bases, with 13 bases between the two germline ends. Germline V gives CDR1 MNHEY, CDR2 SMNVEV (reference sequence). This CDR3 is built from 14 residues. In nucleotides, the CDR3 is TGTGCCAGCAGTCTTGCAGGGGAGTACACTGAAGCTTTCTTT. As protein: CASSLAGEYTEAFF.

The chain employs TRBV28 and TRBJ1-2; D not certain. CDR1 and CDR2 from the germline V gene are MDHEN and SYDVKM. The CDR3 runs 13 residues. V lost 6 bases and J lost 3, with 11 bases in between. The CDR3 here is CASRAGRYYGYTF. The DNA for the CDR3 is TGTGCCAGCAGAGCGGGCCGCTACTATGGCTACACCTTC.

The chain combines TRBV7-9 with TRBJ2-3, with TRBD1 matching 8 bases. The CDR3 contains 15 residues. The trim removed 1 base at V and 7 bases at J, leaving 7 bases unmatched. The germline CDR1 and CDR2 sequences are SEHNR and FQNEAQ (reference sequence). CDR3: CASSLVEGQGYTQYF. In nucleotides, the CDR3 is TGTGCCAGCAGCTTAGTGGAAGGACAGGGCTATACGCAGTATTTT.

The chain couples TRBV24-1 to TRBJ2-2; the match to TRBD2 covers 11 bases. Germline V lookup: CDR1 KGHDR, CDR2 SFDVKD. J lost 6 bases, V lost 9 bases, and 11 bases had no gene match. The CDR3 runs to 16 residues. CDR3 region: CATRVALAGDAGELFF. The CDR3 nucleotides read TGTGCCACCCGGGTGGCACTAGCGGGGGATGCCGGGGAGCTGTTTTTT.